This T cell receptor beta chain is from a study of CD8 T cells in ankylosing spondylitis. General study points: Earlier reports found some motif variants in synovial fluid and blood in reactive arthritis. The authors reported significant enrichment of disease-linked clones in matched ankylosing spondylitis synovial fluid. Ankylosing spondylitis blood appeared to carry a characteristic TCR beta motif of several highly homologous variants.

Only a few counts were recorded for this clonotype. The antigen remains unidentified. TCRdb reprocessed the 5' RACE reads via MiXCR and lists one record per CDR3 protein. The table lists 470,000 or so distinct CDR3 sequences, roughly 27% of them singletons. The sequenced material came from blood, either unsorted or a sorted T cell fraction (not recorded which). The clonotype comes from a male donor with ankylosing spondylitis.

The CDR3 DNA sequence: TGTGCCAGCAGGGAAGTTTCGAACACTGAAGCTTTCTTT. Translating gives CASREVSNTEAFF. The genes are TRBV6-2 or TRBV6-3 and TRBJ1-1; D not certain. Germline V gene data show CDR1 as MNHEY and CDR2 as SVGEGT. The CDR3 runs 13 residues. The ends were cut back, 6 bases at V and 1 base at J, with 9 bases in the middle.